The clone carrying this TCR beta chain was seen only once. The antigen is undetermined. TCRdb's table, derived via immunoSEQ multiplex PCR, lists solely in-frame clones and lacks some. The sample holds about 130,000 clones, less than 95% seen once. This entry is derived from a study of T cell responses to AZD1222 COVID-19 vaccine. Study-wide findings and caveats: Among the donors, most were white British and more were female, and clonal diversity was possibly underestimated. Sampling that yielded the repertoires occurred only after the peak T cell response.

This TCR was recovered from an adult in good health. Sequences were derived from peripheral blood, sampled on day 0 of MenACWY control vaccination.

CDR3 in amino acids: CATSDGDRGGELFF. In DNA, the CDR3 is TGTGCCACCAGTGACGGGGACAGGGGGGGGGAGCTGTTTTTT. The genes are TRBV24-1 and TRBJ2-2, with 11 bases that match TRBD1. The germline V gene has CDR1 KGHDR and CDR2 SFDVKD. The CDR3 covers 14 residues. Trimming cost V 4 bases and J 8 bases; bases outside gene matches: 2.